This T cell receptor (delta chain) was identified during a study of γδ T cells in repeated Plasmodium falciparum infection. On the study more broadly: Donors were malaria-exposed Malian children or age- and gender-matched Australian children. Samples were taken at baseline, before some infections, and 21 days after each.

Looked up from germline, CDR1 is TSWWSYY and CDR2 is QGS. The CDR3 contains 21 residues. This clone was observed a handful of times. Its antigen is still unknown. A read error likely explains this, since a far larger clone differs by one base. The same CDR3 is also encoded by other DNA sequences in this sample. Study-level points and caveats: Vdelta2-negative gammadelta repertoires appeared less diverse and less shared in Malian than Australian children. In Vdelta2-negative, largely Vdelta1+, gammadelta repertoires, repeated controlled infections appeared to drive clonal selection waves.

TCRdb re-called the multiplex PCR reads through CATT. The table lists tens of thousands of delta-chain clones, roughly 1.8% of them singletons. Vgamma9/Vdelta2+ and Vdelta2-negative gammadelta T cells were flow-sorted from PBMC for bulk sequencing. The chain combines TRDV1 with TRDJ1; 10 bases line up with TRDD3. This receptor was identified in a pool of human donors (malaria-infected and uninfected, not separated). The sequenced material came from gamma-delta T cells from blood. The CDR3 nucleotides are TGTGCTCTTGGGGAAGTGAAGGTACTGGGGGATTGGCCCCCGTACACCGACAAACTCATCTTT. This translates into CALGEVKVLGDWPPYTDKLIF.